These 2 T cell receptor beta chains came from one sample sequenced in a study of low-dose radiotherapy and immunotherapy resistance in tumors. The time point: before trial treatment. TRAV- and TRBV-specific primers primed first-strand cDNA, covering alpha and beta chains. The PCR that amplified TCRs ran for about 20 cycles, relying on a constant-region primer and a V-primer adapter. Using its own MiXCR run on the reads, TCRdb lists one record per CDR3 protein. The table lists 100,000 or so distinct CDR3 sequences, more than 7.5% of them singletons. Sequenced here: PBMCs, sampled before treatment. Every receptor here comes from a male donor with prostate cancer.

CDR3 nucleotides: TGTGCCACCGGGAAGGCTGTCACTGAAGCTTTCTTT. It encodes CATGKAVTEAFF. This sequence joins TRBV10-3 and TRBJ1-1; D unresolved. The CDR3 covers 12 residues. V was trimmed by 10 bases and J by 4 bases, leaving 13 bases between them. From germline, CDR1 is ENHRY and CDR2 SYGVKD.

This clonotype was recorded many times. The chain has TRBV2 and TRBJ1-1; perhaps TRBD1 as D (5 bases). V shed 7 bases and J shed 1 base, with 16 bases lying between them. The germline V gene has CDR1 SNHLY and CDR2 FYNNEI. CDR3 length: 15 amino acids. The CDR3 here is CASTERTRANTEAFF. Written as DNA, the CDR3 is TGTGCCAGCACCGAACGGACCAGGGCGAACACTGAAGCTTTCTTT.